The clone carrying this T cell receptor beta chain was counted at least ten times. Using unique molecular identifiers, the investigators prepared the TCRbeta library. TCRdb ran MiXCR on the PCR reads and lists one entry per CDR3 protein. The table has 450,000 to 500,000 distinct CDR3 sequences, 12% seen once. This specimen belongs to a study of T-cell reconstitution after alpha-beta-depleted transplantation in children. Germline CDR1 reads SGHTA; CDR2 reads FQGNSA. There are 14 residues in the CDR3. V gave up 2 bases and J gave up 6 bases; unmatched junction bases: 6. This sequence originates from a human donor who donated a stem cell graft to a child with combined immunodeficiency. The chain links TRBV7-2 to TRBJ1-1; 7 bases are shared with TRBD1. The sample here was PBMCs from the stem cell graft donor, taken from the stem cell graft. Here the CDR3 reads CASSLRGTASEAFF. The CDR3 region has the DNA TGTGCCAGCAGCTTACGGGGGACAGCTTCTGAAGCTTTCTTT.